This TCR beta chain was identified during a study of shared clonotypes between healthy human individuals. General observations from the study: Relative to clonotypes present in all four donors, those not shared had lower generation probabilities.

Measured with immunoSEQ multiplex PCR; TCRdb has only the in-frame clones, and not every one. The data contain 1,400,000 or so clones, around 98.5% of them singletons. V was shortened by 4 bases and J by 1 base, with 12 bases between the two germline ends. CDR3 length: 15 residues. Germline CDR1 is ENHRY and CDR2 is SYGVKD. In the case of this clone: The antigen remains undetermined.

Sequenced sample: naive CD4+ T cells sorted from blood. Subset here: CD45RA+ positively selected. The source of this sequence is a man between 25 and 39 years old in good health. The chain couples TRBV10-3 to TRBJ2-3, with unresolved D. This CDR3 reads CAISASAFGTDTQYF. The CDR3 region has the DNA TGTGCCATCAGTGCTTCCGCGTTCGGCACAGATACGCAGTATTTT.